Below are 21 T cell receptor beta chains sequenced from a single sample in a study of graft-versus-host responses after intestinal transplantation. Produced via immunoSEQ multiplex PCR; TCRdb's table is partial and in-frame only. The sample records about 97,000 clones, about 93% being singletons. The specimen was PBMCs, collected 450 to 480 days after intestinal transplant. Every receptor here comes from a human patient who received an intestinal transplant, so some T cells may come from the graft donor.

The chain is built from TRBV7-3 and TRBJ2-5, with a possible D match to TRBD2 (5 bases). The J call may be in error: the DNA end matches TRBJ2-7 better. CDR1 SGHTA and CDR2 FQGTGA come from the germline V gene. The CDR3 extends over 13 amino acids. The CDR3 loop reads CASSLSRGSEQYF. CDR3 nucleotides: TGTGCCAGCAGCTTAAGTCGGGGATCCGAGCAGTACTTC.

Here the CDR3 DNA reads TGTGCCAGCAGCTCCGGGACAGTCGCTTTCTTT. It yields the protein CASSSGTVAFF. The chain links TRBV7-3 to TRBJ1-1, with 7 nucleotides matching TRBD1. Germline CDR1 reads SGHTA; CDR2 reads FQGTGA. Trimming at V came to 4 bases and at J to 11 bases, leaving 4 bases not matched to a gene. The CDR3 is made up of 11 amino acids.

The chain combines TRBV7-8 with TRBJ1-1; D is ambiguous. Germline lookup yields CDR1 SGHVS and CDR2 FQNEAQ. The CDR3 contains 14 residues. V was trimmed by 1 base and J by 0 bases, leaving 6 bases between them. The chain's CDR3 is CASSLVLLNTEAFF. The CDR3 DNA is TGTGCCAGCAGCTTAGTCTTGCTGAACACTGAAGCTTTCTTT.

The chain employs TRBV19 and TRBJ1-1, with unresolved D. Between the trimmed V and J ends, which lost 8 bases and 3 bases, there was a span of 16 bases. The CDR3 is 14 residues long. Germline lookup yields CDR1 LNHDA and CDR2 SQIVND (reference sequence). The CDR3: CASSGQRRDTEAFF. For the CDR3, the DNA is TGTGCCAGTTCCGGCCAGAGACGGGACACTGAAGCTTTCTTT. Based on the CDR3 plus reference TRBV19 and TRBJ1-1, the full variable domain is DGGITQSPKYLFRKEGQNVTLSCEQNLNHDAMYWYRQDPGQGLRLIYYSQIVNDFQKGDIAEGYSVSREKKESFPLTVTSAQKNPTAFYLCASSGQRRDTEAFFGQGTRLTVV.

V gene TRBV11-3 combines with J gene TRBJ1-2, with D perhaps TRBD1 (5 bases). The V gene lost 5 bases and the J gene lost 3 bases, with 22 bases spanning the gap. The CDR3 length is 17 residues. Germline CDR1 SGHNT, CDR2 YENEEA. The CDR3 loop is CASSPDTFWGNDYGYTF. In DNA, the CDR3 is TGTGCCAGCAGCCCGGACACCTTCTGGGGGAACGACTATGGCTACACCTTC.

The CDR3 nucleotides read TGTGCCAGCGCGGTGAACACTGAAGCTTTCTTT. Translation: CASAVNTEAFF. The chain has TRBV2 and TRBJ1-1, with D unclear. CDR3 length: 11 amino acids. V was trimmed by 8 bases and J by 0 bases, leaving 4 bases between them. Germline V lookup: CDR1 SNHLY, CDR2 FYNNEI.

This clone was seen just once. V gene TRBV5-1 combines with J gene TRBJ2-7, with D possibly being TRBD1 (6 bases). V dropped 2 bases and J dropped 2 bases, with 17 bases sitting between them. The germline V gene encodes CDR1 SGHRS and CDR2 YFSETQ. CDR3 length equals 16 residues. The CDR3 spells CASSLPPGEKTYEQYF. The CDR3 bases are TGCGCCAGCAGCTTACCCCCAGGGGAGAAGACCTACGAGCAGTACTTC.

The chain uses TRBV18 and TRBJ2-3; D is unresolved. Germline V gives CDR1 KGHSH, CDR2 LQKENI. The CDR3 is made up of 12 amino acids. Trimming cost V 3 bases and J 7 bases, with 8 bases left between them. The CDR3 loop is CASSPPGYTQYF. The CDR3 DNA sequence: TGTGCCAGCTCACCTCCCGGGTATACGCAGTATTTT.

With respect to this clone: The junction and the germline gene differ at one end; a read error may be behind it. The chain links TRBV7-7 to TRBJ2-7; D not resolved. CDR1 is SSHAT and CDR2 is FNYEAQ in the germline V gene (reference sequence). There are 14 residues in the CDR3. Written as DNA, the CDR3 is TGTGCTAGCAGCTTAGGCCAGGCCCCCTACGAGCAGTACTTC. Translating gives CASSLGQAPYEQYF.

V usage is TRBV11-3 and J usage is TRBJ2-3; D is ambiguous. Germline CDR1 reads SGHNT; CDR2 reads YENEEA. This CDR3 spans 13 amino acids. V lost 5 bases and J lost 6, with 12 bases in between. CDR3 coding DNA: TGTGCCAGCAGCAAGACCTTAGGCGATACGCAGTATTTT. Its protein product is CASSKTLGDTQYF.

This chain links TRBV4-2 with TRBJ2-7, with D possibly matching TRBD1 (6 bases). V lost 5 bases and J 0 bases, leaving 11 bases between the germline ends. Germline V gene data show CDR1 as LGHNA and CDR2 as YNFKEQ. CDR3 length equals 14 residues. The CDR3 loop reads CASSDAGASYEQYF. The DNA of the CDR3 is TGTGCCAGCAGCGATGCAGGGGCCTCCTACGAGCAGTACTTC.

This clone appeared a few times. V gene TRBV18 combines with J gene TRBJ1-1; D not certain. The CDR3 totals 13 residues. Trimming shortened V by 3 bases and J by 3 bases, and 8 bases separated the two germline ends. Germline V lookup: CDR1 KGHSH, CDR2 LQKENI. CDR3 sequence: CASSPVGHTEAFF. CDR3 in DNA: TGTGCCAGCTCACCGGTCGGGCACACTGAAGCTTTCTTT.

The chain is built from TRBV2 and TRBJ1-2, with unresolved D. The V end lost 1 base, the J end lost 1 base, and 10 bases lay between the germline ends. Germline V gene data show CDR1 as SNHLY and CDR2 as FYNNEI. The CDR3 contains 15 residues. The CDR3: CASSEGPGVNYGYTF. The DNA for the CDR3 is TGTGCCAGCAGTGAAGGGCCCGGGGTTAACTATGGCTACACCTTC. The entire variable domain, with the rest obtained from reference TRBV2 and TRBJ1-2, is as follows: EPEVTQTPSHQVTQMGQEVILRCVPISNHLYFYWYRQILGQKVEFLVSFYNNEISEKSEIFDDQFSVERPDGSNFTLKIRSTKLEDSAMYFCASSEGPGVNYGYTFGSGTRLTVV.

The J gene is TRBJ1-2, the V gene TRBV2; D remains unclear. Trimming took off 4 bases at V and 4 bases at J, with 13 bases between the two ends. Germline CDR1 SNHLY, CDR2 FYNNEI. This CDR3 contains 14 residues. The CDR3 loop is CASSAGSVSYGYTF. CDR3 sequence (DNA): TGTGCCAGCAGTGCTGGCAGCGTATCCTATGGCTACACCTTC.

The chain recombines TRBV5-5 with TRBJ2-1; no reliable D call. Germline V gives CDR1 SGHKS, CDR2 YYEKEE (reference sequence). The CDR3 is 14 residues long. Trimming stripped 0 bases from V and 0 bases from J, with 4 bases between. The CDR3 DNA sequence: TGTGCCAGCAGCTTGGCTGACTCCTACAATGAGCAGTTCTTC. It encodes CASSLADSYNEQFF.

The chain couples TRBV6-1 to TRBJ2-7; D remains unclear. The germline CDR1 and CDR2 sequences are MNHNS and SASEGT. This CDR3 comprises 11 residues. The V end was cut by 4 bases, the J end by 2 bases, with 3 bases between. Here the CDR3 reads CASSVTYEQYF. The CDR3 region has the DNA TGTGCCAGCAGTGTGACCTACGAGCAGTACTTC.

J is TRBJ1-3 and V is TRBV13, with D unresolved. The CDR3 consists of 16 residues. CDR1 is PRHDT and CDR2 is FYEKMQ in the germline V gene (reference sequence). The V end was cut by 5 bases, the J end by 0 bases, with 14 bases between. As DNA, the CDR3 is TGTGCCAGCAGCCCGGGCCCCACCAACTCTGGAAACACCATATATTTT. Residues: CASSPGPTNSGNTIYF.

The rearrangement joins TRBV11-2 to TRBJ2-1; possibly TRBD1 for D (6 bases). Trimming removed 3 bases at V and 6 bases at J, with 9 bases between. This CDR3 is built from 13 residues. Germline CDR1 SGHAT, CDR2 FQNNGV. CDR3 nucleotide sequence: TGTGCCAGCAGCTTTCGAGGGGGCAATGAGCAGTTCTTC. This codes for CASSFRGGNEQFF.

The chain combines TRBV19 with TRBJ1-1; a weak D match, TRBD1 (5 bases). The CDR3 covers 14 residues. V gave up 8 bases and J gave up 0 bases, with 13 bases separating them. CDR1 LNHDA and CDR2 SQIVND come from the germline V gene (reference sequence). The CDR3 loop reads CASSRGSLNTEAFF. In DNA, the CDR3 is TGTGCCAGTTCCCGGGGCAGTCTGAACACTGAAGCTTTCTTT.

V is TRBV7-2 and J is TRBJ1-2, with D possibly matching TRBD1 (5 bases). The CDR3 loop spans 17 amino acids. CDR1 SGHTA and CDR2 FQGNSA come from the germline V gene. V shed 1 base and J shed 3 bases, with 18 bases lying between them. CDR3 protein: CASSLGWRDGLYYGYTF. CDR3 nucleotide sequence: TGTGCCAGCAGCTTAGGTTGGCGGGACGGACTCTACTATGGCTACACCTTC. Full variable domain (remainder filled in from reference TRBV7-2 and TRBJ1-2): GAGVSQSPSNKVTEKGKDVELRCDPISGHTALYWYRQSLGQGLEFLIYFQGNSAPDKSGLPSDRFSAERTGGSVSTLTIQRTQQEDSAVYLCASSLGWRDGLYYGYTFGSGTRLTVV.

The rearrangement uses TRBV19 and TRBJ1-4; D gene ambiguous. The CDR3 contains 14 residues. The germline V and J ends were trimmed by 3 bases and 2 bases, with 7 bases remaining between them. Per the germline V gene, CDR1 is LNHDA and CDR2 is SQIVND (reference sequence). The CDR3 region has the DNA TGTGCCAGTAGTATGGCCCAGACTAATGAAAAACTGTTTTTT. Amino acid sequence: CASSMAQTNEKLFF.